The source of this T cell receptor (beta chain) is a study of blood T cell repertoires in COVID-19. For the study at large: Samples of COVID-19 (acute and convalescent) were obtained from the United States, Italy and Spain.

In the authors' workflow: Amplifying reference gene primers gave estimates of nucleated cell counts. Repertoires were generated with immunoSEQ multiplex PCR, while TCRdb's copy carries only in-frame clones and drops some. Clonal size and the V and J genes are those of that table, whereas D and trimming came from the DNA. Here the sample spans approximately 65,000 clones, roughly nine tenths being singletons. V was cut by 0 bases and J by 1 base, with 7 bases left in between. Germline lookup yields CDR1 MRHNA and CDR2 SNTAGT. The CDR3 has 15 residues. The chain uses TRBV6-4 and TRBJ2-1, with D possibly matching TRBD2 (6 bases). Sequenced sample: peripheral blood. The origin of this receptor is a woman between 45 and 65 years old with active COVID-19. CDR3 in amino acids: CASSDSSGSYNEQFF. CDR3 nucleotides: TGTGCCAGCAGTGACTCTAGCGGTTCCTACAATGAGCAGTTCTTC.